Shown below are 18 T cell receptor beta chains from a single sample sequenced in a study of blood T cell repertoires in COVID-19. This table comes from immunoSEQ multiplex PCR, and its TCRdb copy is limited to in-frame clones, with some not included. The data hold approximately 54,000 clones, with about nine tenths observed a single time. The sequenced sample consisted of peripheral blood. These receptors were collected from a middle-aged woman with active COVID-19.

This rearrangement joins TRBV7-2 to TRBJ1-1; 9 bases align to TRBD1. The V segment lost 5 bases and the J segment 7 bases; nucleotides outside the gene matches: 11. Germline lookup yields CDR1 SGHTA and CDR2 FQGNSA. CDR3 length: 15 residues. CDR3 loop: CASSPPRGTGFEAFF. In DNA form, the CDR3 reads TGTGCCAGCAGCCCCCCCCGCGGGACAGGGTTTGAAGCTTTCTTT. Combining the CDR3 with reference TRBV7-2 and TRBJ1-1 gives the whole variable domain GAGVSQSPSNKVTEKGKDVELRCDPISGHTALYWYRQSLGQGLEFLIYFQGNSAPDKSGLPSDRFSAERTGGSVSTLTIQRTQQEDSAVYLCASSPPRGTGFEAFFGQGTRLTVV.

The rearrangement links TRBV5-1 to TRBJ2-5, with 7 nucleotides matching TRBD2. Per the germline V gene, CDR1 is SGHRS and CDR2 is YFSETQ. This CDR3 has 13 amino acids. V lost 4 bases, J lost 5 bases, and 5 bases stayed unmatched. CDR3 nucleotides: TGCGCCAGCAGCCAAAGGCGGGGGGAGACCCAGTACTTC. This sequence encodes CASSQRRGETQYF. Supplemented by reference TRBV5-1 and TRBJ2-5, the full variable domain reads KAGVTQTPRYLIKTRGQQVTLSCSPISGHRSVSWYQQTPGQGLQFLFEYFSETQRNKGNFPGRFSGRQFSNSRSEMNVSTLELGDSALYLCASSQRRGETQYFGPGTRLLVL.

The chain joins TRBV7-2 to TRBJ2-1; the match to TRBD2 covers 12 bases. The junction had 13 bases not matched to a gene; V was cut back by 3 bases and J by 4 bases. The CDR3 runs 19 residues. CDR1 is SGHTA, CDR2 FQGNSA, per germline. The CDR3 region is CASSLSSSGGASGYNEQFF. In nucleotides, the CDR3 is TGTGCCAGCAGCTTGTCGTCTAGCGGGGGGGCCTCGGGATACAATGAGCAGTTCTTC.

The V gene is TRBV19, the J gene TRBJ2-7; 10 nucleotides line up with TRBD1. Germline V gives CDR1 LNHDA, CDR2 SQIVND (reference sequence). The CDR3 consists of 16 residues. With V trimmed by 6 bases and J by 2 bases, 10 bases remained unmatched. CDR3 amino acids: CASRRAGTGVAYEQYF. Here the CDR3 DNA reads TGTGCCAGTAGACGGGCCGGGACAGGGGTCGCCTACGAGCAGTACTTC.

The J gene is TRBJ2-1, the V gene TRBV7-9, with D possibly matching TRBD2 (5 bases). The V gene's germline CDR1 is SEHNR and CDR2 FQNEAQ (reference sequence). V was pared by 2 bases and J by 8 bases, with 13 bases between. CDR3 length: 14 residues. CDR3 protein: CASSLKGRADEQFF. CDR3 nucleotide sequence: TGTGCCAGCAGCTTAAAAGGCCGAGCGGATGAGCAGTTCTTC.

The V call is TRBV6-6, the J call TRBJ1-1; 7 positions agree with TRBD1. Germline V gene data show CDR1 as MNHNY and CDR2 as SVGAGI (reference sequence). This CDR3 contains 16 residues. Trimming at V came to 5 bases and at J to 4 bases, leaving 13 bases not matched to a gene. CDR3 residues: CASSTSSRGASTEAFF. The CDR3 DNA sequence: TGTGCCAGCAGTACCTCCAGCAGGGGGGCTAGCACTGAAGCTTTCTTT.

This clone was observed a few times. The rearrangement uses TRBV10-1 and TRBJ1-2; no reliable D call. CDR3 length equals 14 residues. Trimming took 6 bases from V and 0 from J, leaving 11 bases between them. Germline CDR1 is WNHNN and CDR2 is SYGVQD (reference sequence). The CDR3 bases are TGCGCCAGCAGGGGAGGCATAACTAACTATGGCTACACCTTC. It yields the protein CASRGGITNYGYTF.

The chain recombines TRBV5-1 with TRBJ2-2; possible D gene TRBD1, 6 bases. The germline CDR1 and CDR2 sequences are SGHRS and YFSETQ. This CDR3 contains 16 residues. Trimming pared 3 bases from V and 5 bases from J, leaving 17 bases between. CDR3 bases: TGCGCCAGCAGCTCGCAGGGGATCACCGCGACCGGGGAGCTGTTTTTT. Translated, it gives CASSSQGITATGELFF.

V and J are TRBV6-2 or TRBV6-3 and TRBJ2-1; TRBD2 aligns across 12 bases. Trimming cost V 2 bases and J 2 bases; bases outside gene matches: 4. The CDR3 spans 17 residues. Germline loops: CDR1 MNHEY, CDR2 SVGEGT. The CDR3 DNA follows: TGTGCCAGCAGTTACGGCCGGACTAGCGGGACCTACAATGAGCAGTTCTTC. Protein: CASSYGRTSGTYNEQFF.

V usage is TRBV7-3 and J usage is TRBJ2-1; 7 bases line up with TRBD2. CDR3 size: 16 residues. In germline, CDR1 is SGHTA, CDR2 FQGTGA. The junction had 9 bases not matched to a gene; V was cut back by 0 bases and J by 7 bases. The CDR3 reads CASSLTAGTVQNEQFF. CDR3 bases: TGTGCCAGCAGCTTAACAGCGGGGACTGTACAGAATGAGCAGTTCTTC.

This clone has only one observation. The chain employs TRBV2 and TRBJ2-7, with 7 bases that match TRBD1. Trimming removed 3 bases from V and 4 bases from J; junction bases left unmatched: 6. CDR3 length: 14 residues. Germline V CDR1 and CDR2: SNHLY, FYNNEI. In DNA form, the CDR3 reads TGTGCCAGCAGTGATGGACAGGCGGCTTACGAGCAGTACTTC. Translation gives CASSDGQAAYEQYF.

The CDR3: CASSLEVSGVSGEQYF. CDR3 bases: TGTGCCAGCAGCTTAGAAGTCTCCGGGGTATCGGGTGAGCAGTACTTC. The chain couples TRBV7-6 to TRBJ2-7; D possibly corresponds to TRBD2 (5 bases). V was cut by 1 base and J by 7 bases, with 20 bases left in between. The CDR3 is 16 amino acids. Germline CDR1 SGHVS, CDR2 FNYEAQ.

The chain joins TRBV7-9 to TRBJ1-5, with D hard to call. Germline V CDR1 and CDR2: SEHNR, FQNEAQ (reference sequence). The V end was cut by 1 base, the J end by 5 bases, with 12 bases between. CDR3 length: 15 amino acids. CDR3 nucleotide sequence: TGTGCCAGCAGCTTAGATGGGGAGGGCCATCAGCCCCAGCATTTT. Translation gives CASSLDGEGHQPQHF. Full variable domain (outside the CDR3, taken from reference TRBV7-9 and TRBJ1-5): DTGVSQNPRHKITKRGQNVTFRCDPISEHNRLYWYRQTLGQGPEFLTYFQNEAQLEKSRLLSDRFSAERPKGSFSTLEIQRTEQGDSAMYLCASSLDGEGHQPQHFGDGTRLSIL.

The rearrangement joins TRBV6-1 to TRBJ1-1; TRBD1 matches 7 bases. This CDR3 has 14 amino acids. Germline-derived CDR1 and CDR2 are MNHNS and SASEGT. V was clipped by 0 bases and J by 12 bases; unmatched bases: 10. DNA of the CDR3: TGTGCCAGCAGTGAAGCAGGGACAGCACATTGGACTTTCTTT. Protein product: CASSEAGTAHWTFF.

This chain joins TRBV18 and TRBJ1-2, with D unresolved. The CDR3 consists of 16 residues. The V gene's germline CDR1 is KGHSH and CDR2 LQKENI. The germline V and J ends were trimmed by 4 bases and 1 base, with 16 bases remaining between them. The CDR3 coding sequence is TGTGCCAGCTCACTTCCCAATGAGGCTTATAACTATGGCTACACCTTC. It yields the protein CASSLPNEAYNYGYTF.

The CDR3 sequence: CASSPDRGRTEAFF. CDR3 coding DNA: TGTGCCAGCAGCCCCGACAGGGGGAGGACTGAAGCTTTCTTT. This chain connects TRBV7-2 to TRBJ1-1; 9 bases map to TRBD1. J gave up 5 bases and V 5 bases, and 6 bases lay outside the gene matches. CDR1 and CDR2 from the germline V gene are SGHTA and FQGNSA. CDR3 length: 14 residues.

The chain recombines TRBV4-3 with TRBJ1-2; 9 nucleotides agree with TRBD1. The CDR3 extends over 13 amino acids. The V gene's germline CDR1 is LGHNA and CDR2 YSLEER. V dropped 1 base and J dropped 8; count of bases not matched to a gene: 2. The CDR3 loop reads CASSQGQGGGYTF. In DNA form, the CDR3 reads TGCGCCAGCAGCCAAGGACAGGGGGGCGGCTACACCTTC.

The table lists this clone with a few counts. The rearrangement joins TRBV18 to TRBJ2-7; 8 bases agree with TRBD1. The length of the CDR3 is 14 residues. Looked up from germline, CDR1 is KGHSH and CDR2 is LQKENI. The V gene end was trimmed by 5 bases and the J gene end by 4 bases; junction bases not matched to a gene: 7. The CDR3: CASSSDRVLYEQYF. CDR3 DNA sequence: TGTGCCAGCTCATCGGACAGGGTGCTTTACGAGCAGTACTTC.